The 23 T cell receptor beta chains given below trace back to one sample, sequenced in a study of blood T cell repertoires in COVID-19. Method: immunoSEQ multiplex PCR; TCRdb's copy keeps in-frame clones and lacks some. The sample lists approximately 210,000 clones, 80% to 90% seen once, with roughly a fifth in the top ten. Sequencing was done on a sample of peripheral blood. These TCRs come from a human donor in a cohort sampled during active COVID-19.

V gene TRBV5-1 combines with J gene TRBJ2-5; D might be TRBD2 (5 bases). Germline V gene data show CDR1 as SGHRS and CDR2 as YFSETQ. The CDR3 runs 12 residues. The V end lost 4 bases, the J end lost 2 bases, and 6 bases lay between the germline ends. CDR3 sequence reads: CASSTGQETQYF. The CDR3 DNA is TGCGCCAGCAGCACGGGACAAGAGACCCAGTACTTC.

The chain employs TRBV5-1 and TRBJ2-3; 10 nucleotides match TRBD2. This CDR3 has 16 amino acids. Looked up from germline, CDR1 is SGHRS and CDR2 is YFSETQ. J gave up 2 bases and V 4 bases, and 7 bases lay outside the gene matches. This CDR3 reads CASSLKSGGVTDTQYF. The CDR3 DNA follows: TGCGCCAGCAGCCTCAAGAGCGGGGGGGTCACAGATACGCAGTATTTT.

This clone was detected once. V is TRBV6-5 and J is TRBJ1-6, with D maybe TRBD1 (5 bases). The CDR3 runs to 12 residues. Germline CDR1 and CDR2: MNHEY and SVGAGI. Trimming took off 6 bases at V and 10 bases at J, with 10 bases between the two ends. CDR3 residues: CASSAGGSPLHF. The CDR3 DNA follows: TGTGCCAGCAGCGCGGGGGGGTCACCCCTCCACTTT.

J is TRBJ2-2 and V is TRBV12-3 or TRBV12-4; D is perhaps TRBD2 (6 bases). The CDR3 consists of 13 residues. Trimming removed 8 bases at V and 1 base at J, with 8 bases between. Written as DNA, the CDR3 is TGTGCCAGCCTGGGGGGGAACACCGGGGAGCTGTTTTTT. Its translation: CASLGGNTGELFF.

This clone was observed a handful of times. This chain connects TRBV28 to TRBJ1-2; 10 bases map to TRBD1. CDR1 is MDHEN and CDR2 is SYDVKM in the germline V gene. The CDR3 has 14 residues. The ends lost 5 bases at V and 5 bases at J; junction bases unmatched: 5. The CDR3 is CASSPRQGAYGYTF. The CDR3 DNA follows: TGTGCCAGCAGTCCACGACAGGGGGCGTATGGCTACACCTTC.

The chain joins TRBV28 to TRBJ2-1; D may be TRBD1 (6 bases). Germline CDR1 reads MDHEN; CDR2 reads SYDVKM. Trimming removed 6 bases from V and 5 bases from J, with 14 bases in between. The CDR3 is 14 amino acids. CDR3 in DNA: TGTGCCAGCAGGAGGCAGGGGTTCGACAATGAGCAGTTCTTC. Its protein product is CASRRQGFDNEQFF. Combining the CDR3 with reference TRBV28 and TRBJ2-1 gives the whole variable domain DVKVTQSSRYLVKRTGEKVFLECVQDMDHENMFWYRQDPGLGLRLIYFSYDVKMKEKGDIPEGYSVSREKKERFSLILESASTNQTSMYLCASRRQGFDNEQFFGPGTRLTVL.

In nucleotides, the CDR3 is TGTGCCAGCAGTAAACTCAGGGTGGAAGGCACAGATACGCAGTATTTT. This sequence encodes CASSKLRVEGTDTQYF. The chain recombines TRBV6-6 with TRBJ2-3; D is possibly TRBD1 (5 bases). The CDR3 has 16 amino acids. Germline V gene sequence: CDR1 MNHNY, CDR2 SVGAGI (reference sequence). The germline V and J ends were trimmed by 5 bases and 1 base, with 16 bases remaining between them.

The V call is TRBV7-9, the J call TRBJ1-4; no reliable D call. V lost 5 bases and J 7 bases, leaving 8 bases between the germline ends. CDR1 is SEHNR, CDR2 FQNEAQ, per germline (reference sequence). The CDR3 spans 12 residues. CDR3 in DNA: TGTGCCAGCAGCCCCGATAGTGAAAAACTGTTTTTT. Amino acid sequence: CASSPDSEKLFF.

This chain joins TRBV3-1 (or the pseudogene TRBV3-2) and TRBJ2-3; D might be TRBD1 (7 bases). The CDR3 is 18 amino acids. The germline V and J ends were trimmed by 4 bases and 6 bases, with 26 bases remaining between them. Germline V gives CDR1 LGHDT, CDR2 YNNKEL (reference sequence). The CDR3 sequence: CASSRHFLRGAKVDTQYF. The DNA for the CDR3 is TGTGCCAGCAGCCGACACTTTCTCAGGGGGGCTAAGGTCGATACGCAGTATTTT.

This sequence joins TRBV20-1 and TRBJ2-5, with 9 bases lining up with TRBD2. The CDR3 contains 21 residues. Looked up from germline, CDR1 is DFQATT and CDR2 is SNEGSKA (reference sequence). The V gene end was trimmed by 3 bases and the J gene end by 5 bases; junction bases not matched to a gene: 28. The CDR3 nucleotides are TGCAGTGCTAGTGGCGCGGGGGGGCACGTCAGAAGCCCAAGCGTACCGGAGACCCAGTACTTC. Translated: CSASGAGGHVRSPSVPETQYF.

The rearrangement links TRBV19 to TRBJ1-2; D remains ambiguous. The CDR3 length is 18 residues. CDR1 is LNHDA, CDR2 SQIVND, per germline (reference sequence). V was shortened by 10 bases and J by 0 bases, with 27 bases between the two germline ends. The CDR3 region has the DNA TGTGCCACCCTTCAAGTGACGCCTGGCGGAATTTCTAACTATGGCTACACCTTC. Translated, it gives CATLQVTPGGISNYGYTF.

This chain joins TRBV6-1 and TRBJ1-2; TRBD1 agrees at 8 bases. The CDR3 contains 14 residues. The germline gives CDR1 MNHNS, CDR2 SASEGT. Germline trimming cut 2 bases from V and 8 bases from J; bases unmatched to any gene: 7. The CDR3 spells CASSEYRGAGGYTF. CDR3 coding DNA: TGTGCCAGCAGTGAATACAGGGGGGCTGGAGGCTACACCTTC.

The chain is built from TRBV12-3 or TRBV12-4 and TRBJ2-2, with D possibly matching TRBD2 (5 bases). The CDR3 length is 13 residues. V gave up 3 bases and J gave up 3 bases, with 5 bases separating them. CDR3 residues: CASSLRDTGELFF. The DNA for the CDR3 is TGTGCCAGCAGTTTGAGGGACACCGGGGAGCTGTTTTTT.

The chain joins TRBV6-6 to TRBJ1-5, with a weak D call TRBD1 (6 bases). Trimming stripped 11 bases from V and 4 bases from J, with 15 bases between. CDR1 MNHNY and CDR2 SVGAGI come from the germline V gene (reference sequence). This CDR3 contains 13 residues. CDR3 loop: CALGGASNQPQHF. The CDR3 bases are TGTGCCTTAGGGGGGGCGAGTAATCAGCCCCAGCATTTT.

The CDR3 DNA reads as TGTGCCAGCAGCTCCCCCCGGACAGAGCATGGCTACACCTTC. This codes for CASSSPRTEHGYTF. The chain carries TRBV7-9 and TRBJ1-2; D is possibly TRBD1 (6 bases). Trimming cost V 4 bases and J 6 bases, with 15 bases left between them. CDR1 is SEHNR and CDR2 is FQNEAQ in the germline V gene (reference sequence). The CDR3 has 14 residues.

This clone was counted a few times. The rearrangement links TRBV5-1 to TRBJ2-3; D remains unclear. The CDR3 runs 13 residues. Germline assignment: CDR1 SGHRS and CDR2 YFSETQ. Trimming pared 7 bases from V and 4 bases from J, leaving 13 bases between. CDR3 in amino acids: CASGLVRADTQYF. DNA of the CDR3: TGCGCCAGCGGGTTGGTTCGCGCAGATACGCAGTATTTT.

The CDR3 DNA reads as TGTGCCAGCTCACCCCTCGAGCAGGGGAGCTCCTATAATTCACCCCTCCACTTT. Residues: CASSPLEQGSSYNSPLHF. V and J are TRBV18 and TRBJ1-6; D possibly corresponds to TRBD1 (6 bases). This CDR3 region has 18 residues. Germline V lookup: CDR1 KGHSH, CDR2 LQKENI. Trimming removed 3 bases at V and 0 bases at J, with 15 bases between.

This clone was detected a few times. This chain joins TRBV29-1 and TRBJ2-2, with TRBD2 matching over 8 bases. Trimming removed 5 bases from V and 1 base from J; junction bases left unmatched: 6. This CDR3 is 15 amino acids long. In germline, CDR1 is SQVTM, CDR2 ANQGSEA. DNA for the CDR3: TGCAGCGTTCCACATCGGGGGGGGAACACCGGGGAGCTGTTTTTT. Translation gives CSVPHRGGNTGELFF.

The chain joins TRBV2 to TRBJ1-1; the D gene is possibly TRBD1 (5 bases). Per the germline V gene, CDR1 is SNHLY and CDR2 is FYNNEI. This CDR3 region has 12 residues. V was cut by 3 bases and J by 9 bases, with 11 bases left in between. CDR3 sequence (DNA): TGTGCCAGCAGTGACAGGGAGGTTCAAGCTTTCTTT. This sequence encodes CASSDREVQAFF.

The rearrangement joins TRBV5-1 to TRBJ2-5; 14 bases map to TRBD2. The CDR3 has 17 amino acids. Germline V gene sequence: CDR1 SGHRS, CDR2 YFSETQ. Trimming removed 0 bases from V and 1 base from J; junction bases left unmatched: 2. CDR3 nucleotide sequence: TGCGCCAGCAGCTTGGGACTAGCGGGGGGGTTCCAAGAGACCCAGTACTTC. It translates to CASSLGLAGGFQETQYF.

The V call is TRBV5-1, the J call TRBJ2-5, with TRBD1 matching over 9 bases. The germline CDR1 and CDR2 sequences are SGHRS and YFSETQ. This CDR3 spans 14 amino acids. Unmatched junction bases numbered 7, after V lost 4 bases and J lost 6 bases. For the CDR3, the DNA is TGCGCCAGCAGCACGGGACAGGGTTTACAGACCCAGTACTTC. Encoded protein: CASSTGQGLQTQYF.

This sequence joins TRBV7-2 and TRBJ2-3; TRBD2 is a possible D gene (5 bases). V shed 8 bases and J shed 5 bases, with 8 bases lying between them. The CDR3 covers 11 residues. CDR1 is SGHTA, CDR2 FQGNSA, per germline. The DNA of the CDR3 is TGTGCCAGCGTACGGGGAGATACGCAGTATTTT. Protein sequence: CASVRGDTQYF.

The chain links TRBV11-3 to TRBJ2-1, with D perhaps TRBD1 (6 bases). Germline-derived CDR1 and CDR2 are SGHNT and YENEEA. With 4 bases removed from V and 3 bases from J, the gap between germline ends came to 10 bases. CDR3 length: 14 amino acids. CDR3 loop: CASSSDSHYNEQFF. For the CDR3, the DNA is TGTGCCAGCAGCTCGGACAGCCACTACAATGAGCAGTTCTTC. Variable domain in full (rest from reference TRBV11-3 and TRBJ2-1): EAGVVQSPRYKIIEKKQPVAFWCNPISGHNTLYWYLQNLGQGPELLIRYENEEAVDDSQLPKDRFSAERLKGVDSTLKIQPAELGDSAVYLCASSSDSHYNEQFFGPGTRLTVL.